Listed here are 19 T cell receptor beta chains from one sample, sequenced in a study of T cell changes during pregnancy in multiple sclerosis (dated by TCRdb to about 2019). Library preparation was by the immunoSEQ multiplex PCR assay. Entries here come from immuneACCESS through TCRdb and include only in-frame sequences with V and J called. Some clones fail to appear in such tables; in the studies checked, an unresolved V gene covers under half of the shortfall, and the cause of the remainder is unknown. Recorded for this sample are roughly 80,000 clones; about 91% of them occurred a single time. 2.6% of the sample goes to the ten largest clones. This sample comprised peripheral blood, obtained before pregnancy. These receptors were collected from a female donor with multiple sclerosis, enrolled in a pregnancy study.

The chain employs TRBV30 and TRBJ2-1; D uncertain. V was cut by 1 base and J by 5 bases, with 6 bases left in between. CDR1 GTSNPN and CDR2 SVGIG come from the germline V gene (reference sequence). This CDR3 spans 12 amino acids. CDR3 sequence reads: CAWSAPDNEQFF. The CDR3 DNA sequence: TGTGCCTGGAGTGCCCCGGACAATGAGCAGTTCTTC.

The J gene is TRBJ1-1, the V gene TRBV19; D may be TRBD1 (5 bases). The ends were cut back, 5 bases at V and 3 bases at J, with 10 bases in the middle. Germline assignment: CDR1 LNHDA and CDR2 SQIVND (reference sequence). This CDR3 region has 13 residues. The CDR3 region is CASSGGMYTEAFF. Here the CDR3 DNA reads TGTGCCAGTAGTGGGGGGATGTACACTGAAGCTTTCTTT.

This chain uses TRBV5-1 with TRBJ2-7; D is undetermined. Germline CDR1 is SGHRS and CDR2 is YFSETQ. The V gene lost 0 bases and the J gene lost 7 bases, with 5 bases spanning the gap. The CDR3 covers 11 residues. CDR3 sequence (DNA): TGCGCCAGCAGCTTGGGTCGGGAGCAGTACTTC. Translating it yields CASSLGREQYF.

J is TRBJ1-2 and V is TRBV7-8; 7 nucleotides match TRBD1. Losses at the gene ends were 3 bases for V and 9 bases for J; bases not matched to a gene: 7. The CDR3 has 13 amino acids. From germline, CDR1 is SGHVS and CDR2 FQNEAQ. The CDR3 here is CASSLTGSTSYTF. In DNA form, the CDR3 reads TGTGCCAGCAGCTTGACAGGGAGTACCAGCTACACCTTC.

The V gene is TRBV27, the J gene TRBJ2-3, with D perhaps matching TRBD2 (6 bases). V shed 6 bases and J shed 1 base, with 11 bases lying between them. Germline CDR1 reads MNHEY; CDR2 reads SMNVEV (reference sequence). CDR3 size: 14 residues. The CDR3 loop is CASRGTQRTDTQYF. CDR3 nucleotide sequence: TGTGCCAGCAGGGGGACTCAACGCACAGATACGCAGTATTTT.

This clone showed up just a few times. The chain is built from TRBV5-1 and TRBJ1-1; D gene ambiguous. The V end was cut by 2 bases, the J end by 1 base, with 12 bases between. The CDR3 contains 15 residues. From germline, CDR1 is SGHRS and CDR2 YFSETQ. CDR3 protein: CASSLPDGGNTEAFF. As DNA, the CDR3 is TGCGCCAGCAGCTTACCGGACGGAGGGAACACTGAAGCTTTCTTT.

V usage is TRBV7-9 and J usage is TRBJ1-4; 8 bases align to TRBD1. CDR3 length equals 14 residues. After removal of 5 bases from V and 2 bases from J, the junction contained 1 base not matched to a gene. Germline V gene sequence: CDR1 SEHNR, CDR2 FQNEAQ (reference sequence). Here the CDR3 reads CASSRQGTNEKLFF. For the CDR3, the DNA is TGTGCCAGCAGCCGACAGGGGACTAATGAAAAACTGTTTTTT.

This chain links TRBV11-1 with TRBJ1-2; D not resolved. The germline CDR1 and CDR2 sequences are SGHAT and FQDESV (reference sequence). The CDR3 is 14 residues long. The V gene lost 4 bases and the J gene lost 9 bases, with 18 bases spanning the gap. CDR3 sequence reads: CASSSPTGPGSYTF. CDR3 nucleotides: TGTGCCAGCAGCTCCCCGACGGGTCCGGGGAGCTACACCTTC.

The chain recombines TRBV28 with TRBJ2-3, with D uncertain. Germline CDR1 MDHEN, CDR2 SYDVKM. This CDR3 comprises 11 residues. Trimming shortened V by 10 bases and J by 4 bases, and 9 bases separated the two germline ends. CDR3 nucleotides: TGTGCCACCACCCACTCAGATACGCAGTATTTT. Translating it yields CATTHSDTQYF.

The J gene is TRBJ2-1, the V gene TRBV7-8; 7 nucleotides align to TRBD2. J was trimmed by 8 bases and V by 0 bases; bases with no gene match: 10. The CDR3 spans 16 residues. Looked up from germline, CDR1 is SGHVS and CDR2 is FQNEAQ. The CDR3 nucleotides are TGTGCCAGCAGCTTAGCGGTCGCGGGAGTGGGAGATGAGCAGTTCTTC. This codes for CASSLAVAGVGDEQFF.

The rearrangement links TRBV27 to TRBJ1-3; weak D call: TRBD1 (5 bases). Germline CDR1 MNHEY, CDR2 SMNVEV (reference sequence). Trimming pared 4 bases from V and 4 bases from J, leaving 14 bases between. The length of the CDR3 is 15 residues. The CDR3 sequence is CASSYKGIGGNTIYF. CDR3 bases: TGTGCCAGCAGTTACAAGGGGATCGGAGGAAACACCATATATTTT.

The rearrangement links TRBV27 to TRBJ2-1, with 8 bases lining up with TRBD1. Germline V gives CDR1 MNHEY, CDR2 SMNVEV (reference sequence). The junction had 10 bases not matched to a gene; V was cut back by 4 bases and J by 14 bases. The CDR3 has 13 residues. This CDR3 is CASSYDRGGFEFF. Here the CDR3 DNA reads TGTGCCAGCAGTTACGACAGGGGTGGCTTTGAGTTCTTC.

The rearrangement uses TRBV28 and TRBJ1-1; D is perhaps TRBD1 (5 bases). The CDR3 spans 12 residues. V gave up 8 bases and J gave up 4 bases, with 11 bases separating them. The germline gives CDR1 MDHEN, CDR2 SYDVKM. The CDR3: CASYPQGTEAFF. As DNA, the CDR3 is TGTGCCAGCTACCCCCAGGGCACTGAAGCTTTCTTT.

The rearrangement uses TRBV6-5 and TRBJ1-4; 12 bases line up with TRBD1. This CDR3 is 15 amino acids long. The ends lost 6 bases at V and 2 bases at J; junction bases unmatched: 1. Germline loops: CDR1 MNHEY, CDR2 SVGAGI. The DNA of the CDR3 is TGTGCCAGCAGGGGACAGGGGGCCACTAATGAAAAACTGTTTTTT. Translating gives CASRGQGATNEKLFF.

V and J are TRBV2 and TRBJ2-2; 7 bases agree with TRBD2. The trim removed 3 bases at V and 3 bases at J, leaving 13 bases unmatched. CDR3 length equals 18 residues. Germline CDR1 SNHLY, CDR2 FYNNEI. As DNA, the CDR3 is TGTGCCAGCAGTGAGTTTCCAGGCGGGAGCTTCTACACCGGGGAGCTGTTTTTT. It specifies CASSEFPGGSFYTGELFF.

The gene calls are TRBV29-1 and TRBJ1-5; D is unresolved. CDR3 length: 16 amino acids. Per the germline V gene, CDR1 is SQVTM and CDR2 is ANQGSEA. Trimming took off 5 bases at V and 2 bases at J, with 19 bases between the two ends. The chain's CDR3 is CSVQEGLQGGNQPQHF. DNA of the CDR3: TGCAGCGTTCAGGAGGGCCTTCAAGGTGGCAATCAGCCCCAGCATTTT.

There are a few counts of this clone. J is TRBJ1-1 and V is TRBV5-4; possible D gene TRBD1, 5 bases. The CDR3 has 14 amino acids. V dropped 0 bases and J dropped 1 base, with 7 bases sitting between them. CDR1 and CDR2 (germline): SGHNT, YYREEE (reference sequence). In DNA form, the CDR3 reads TGTGCCAGCAGCTTGGGGACAAGGAACACTGAAGCTTTCTTT. Protein: CASSLGTRNTEAFF. The full variable domain, its missing parts supplied by reference TRBV5-4 and TRBJ1-1, is ETGVTQSPTHLIKTRGQQVTLRCSSQSGHNTVSWYQQALGQGPQFIFQYYREEENGRGNFPPRFSGLQFPNYSSELNVNALELDDSALYLCASSLGTRNTEAFFGQGTRLTVV.

About this clone itself: Other DNA sequences of this sample code for an identical CDR3. The chain couples TRBV28 to TRBJ2-7, with TRBD1 identical over 10 bases. The CDR3 spans 14 residues. CDR1 MDHEN and CDR2 SYDVKM come from the germline V gene. V was clipped by 2 bases and J by 2 bases; unmatched bases: 0. CDR3 nucleotides: TGTGCCAGCAGTTTAGGACAGGGGGCCTACGAGCAGTACTTC. Encoded protein: CASSLGQGAYEQYF.

J is TRBJ2-1 and V is TRBV19; 11 bases line up with TRBD2. The CDR3 has 15 residues. J was trimmed by 0 bases and V by 9 bases; bases with no gene match: 4. Germline CDR1 LNHDA, CDR2 SQIVND (reference sequence). The CDR3 reads CASRLAGSSYNEQFF. In nucleotides, the CDR3 is TGTGCCAGCAGACTAGCGGGAAGCTCCTACAATGAGCAGTTCTTC.